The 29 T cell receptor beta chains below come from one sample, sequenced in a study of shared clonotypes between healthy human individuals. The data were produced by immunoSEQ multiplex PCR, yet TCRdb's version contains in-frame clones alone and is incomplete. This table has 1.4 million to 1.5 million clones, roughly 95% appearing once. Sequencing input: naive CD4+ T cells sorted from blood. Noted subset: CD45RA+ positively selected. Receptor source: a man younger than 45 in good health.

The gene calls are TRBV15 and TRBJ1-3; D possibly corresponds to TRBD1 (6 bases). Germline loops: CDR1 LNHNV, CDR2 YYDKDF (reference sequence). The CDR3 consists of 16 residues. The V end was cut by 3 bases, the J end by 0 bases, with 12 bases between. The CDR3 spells CATSSRFRGSGNTIYF. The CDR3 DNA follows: TGTGCCACCAGCAGCCGATTCAGGGGCTCTGGAAACACCATATATTTT.

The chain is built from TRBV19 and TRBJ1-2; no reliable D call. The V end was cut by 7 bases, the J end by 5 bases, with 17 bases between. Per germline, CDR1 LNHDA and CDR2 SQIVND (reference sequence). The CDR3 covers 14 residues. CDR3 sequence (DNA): TGTGCCAGTAAGATCGGGCCTCAAGAGTATGGCTACACCTTC. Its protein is CASKIGPQEYGYTF.

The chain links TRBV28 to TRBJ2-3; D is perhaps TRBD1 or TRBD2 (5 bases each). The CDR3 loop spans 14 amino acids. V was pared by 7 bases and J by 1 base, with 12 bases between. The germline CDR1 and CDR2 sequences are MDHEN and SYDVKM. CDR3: CASIDQGRTDTQYF. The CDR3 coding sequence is TGTGCCAGCATTGACCAGGGACGCACAGATACGCAGTATTTT.

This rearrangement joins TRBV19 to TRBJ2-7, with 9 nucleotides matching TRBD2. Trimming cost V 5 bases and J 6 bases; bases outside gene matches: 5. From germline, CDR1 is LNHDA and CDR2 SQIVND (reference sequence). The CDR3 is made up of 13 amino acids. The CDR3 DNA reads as TGTGCCAGTAGTGGGCTAGCGGGAACCGAGCAGTACTTC. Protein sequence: CASSGLAGTEQYF.

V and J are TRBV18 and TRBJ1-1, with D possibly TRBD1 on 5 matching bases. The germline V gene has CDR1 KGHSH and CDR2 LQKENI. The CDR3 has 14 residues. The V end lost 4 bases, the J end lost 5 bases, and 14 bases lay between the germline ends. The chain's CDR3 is CASSHTTDGTEAFF. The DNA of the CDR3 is TGTGCCAGCTCACATACGACAGACGGGACTGAAGCTTTCTTT. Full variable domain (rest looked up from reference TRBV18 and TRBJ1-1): NAGVMQNPRHLVRRRGQEARLRCSPMKGHSHVYWYRQLPEEGLKFMVYLQKENIIDESGMPKERFSAEFPKEGPSILRIQQVVRGDSAAYFCASSHTTDGTEAFFGQGTRLTVV.

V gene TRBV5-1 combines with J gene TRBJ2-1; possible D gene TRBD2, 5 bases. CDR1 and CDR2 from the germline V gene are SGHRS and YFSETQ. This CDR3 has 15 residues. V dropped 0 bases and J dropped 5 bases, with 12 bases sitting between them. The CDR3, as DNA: TGCGCCAGCAGCTTGGGTCCTAGCTTAGACAATGAGCAGTTCTTC. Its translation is CASSLGPSLDNEQFF. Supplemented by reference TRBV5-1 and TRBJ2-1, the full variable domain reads KAGVTQTPRYLIKTRGQQVTLSCSPISGHRSVSWYQQTPGQGLQFLFEYFSETQRNKGNFPGRFSGRQFSNSRSEMNVSTLELGDSALYLCASSLGPSLDNEQFFGPGTRLTVL.

DNA of the CDR3: TGTGCCAGCAGCGTAGAGGGACTCAGAGTCAATGAGCAGTTCTTC. Translating gives CASSVEGLRVNEQFF. The V call is TRBV9, the J call TRBJ2-1; a possible D gene is TRBD2 (6 bases). The CDR3 has 15 residues. The germline gives CDR1 SGDLS, CDR2 YYNGEE. Trimming removed 0 bases at V and 6 bases at J, with 13 bases between.

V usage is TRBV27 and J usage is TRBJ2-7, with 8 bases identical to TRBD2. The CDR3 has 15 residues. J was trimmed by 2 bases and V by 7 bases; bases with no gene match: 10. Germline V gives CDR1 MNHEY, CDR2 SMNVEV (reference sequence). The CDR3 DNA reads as TGTGCCAGCACCCGAATAGCGGGATCTCCCTACGAGCAGTACTTC. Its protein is CASTRIAGSPYEQYF.

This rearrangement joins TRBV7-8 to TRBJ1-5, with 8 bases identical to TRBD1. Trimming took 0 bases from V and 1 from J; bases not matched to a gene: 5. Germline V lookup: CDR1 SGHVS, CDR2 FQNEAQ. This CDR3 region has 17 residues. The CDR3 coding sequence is TGTGCCAGCAGCTTAGCGCAGGGGGCGGTGAGCAATCAGCCCCAGCATTTT. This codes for CASSLAQGAVSNQPQHF.

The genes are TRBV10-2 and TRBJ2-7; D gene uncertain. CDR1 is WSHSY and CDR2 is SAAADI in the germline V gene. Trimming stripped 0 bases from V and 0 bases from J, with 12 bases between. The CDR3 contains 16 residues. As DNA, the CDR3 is TGCGCCAGCAGTGAGTCGATTGGGATGGGCTCCTACGAGCAGTACTTC. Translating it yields CASSESIGMGSYEQYF.

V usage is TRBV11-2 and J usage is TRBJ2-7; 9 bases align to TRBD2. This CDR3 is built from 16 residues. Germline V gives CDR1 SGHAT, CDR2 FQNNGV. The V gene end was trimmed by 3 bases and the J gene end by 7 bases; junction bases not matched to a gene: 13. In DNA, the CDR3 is TGTGCCAGCAGCTTTCGGTTAGCGGGAGTGACAGGGGAGCAGTACTTC. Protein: CASSFRLAGVTGEQYF.

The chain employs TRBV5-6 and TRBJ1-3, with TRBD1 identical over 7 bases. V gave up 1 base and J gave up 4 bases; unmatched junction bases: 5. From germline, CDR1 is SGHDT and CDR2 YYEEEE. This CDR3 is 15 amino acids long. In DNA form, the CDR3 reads TGTGCCAGCAGCTTGAAGGGGGCGCTCGGAAACACCATATATTTT. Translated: CASSLKGALGNTIYF.

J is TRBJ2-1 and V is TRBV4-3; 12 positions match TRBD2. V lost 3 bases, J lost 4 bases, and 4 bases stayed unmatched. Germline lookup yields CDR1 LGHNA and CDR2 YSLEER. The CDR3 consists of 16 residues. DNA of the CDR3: TGCGCCAGCAGCCAGCTTGGACTAGCGGGATACAATGAGCAGTTCTTC. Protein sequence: CASSQLGLAGYNEQFF.

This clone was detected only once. The CDR3 region has the DNA TGCGCCAGCAGCTTGGGCGAAAACGAGCAGTACTTC. Amino acids: CASSLGENEQYF. The V and J genes are TRBV5-1 and TRBJ2-7; D is undetermined. In germline, CDR1 is SGHRS, CDR2 YFSETQ. V was shortened by 0 bases and J by 5 bases, with 6 bases between the two germline ends. The CDR3 consists of 12 residues.

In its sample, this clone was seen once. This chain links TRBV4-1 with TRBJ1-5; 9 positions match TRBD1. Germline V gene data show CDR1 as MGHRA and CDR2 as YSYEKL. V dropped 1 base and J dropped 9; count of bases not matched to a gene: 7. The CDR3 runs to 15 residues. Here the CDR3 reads CASSQAGTGISPQHF. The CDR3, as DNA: TGCGCCAGCAGCCAAGCCGGGACAGGGATATCGCCCCAGCATTTT.

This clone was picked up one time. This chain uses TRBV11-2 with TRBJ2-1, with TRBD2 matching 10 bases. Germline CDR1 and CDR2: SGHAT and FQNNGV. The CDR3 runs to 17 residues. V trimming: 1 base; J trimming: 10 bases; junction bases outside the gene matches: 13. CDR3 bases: TGTGCCAGCAGCTTAGTAGCCCCGGGGCTAGCGGGAGTGGAGCAGTTCTTC. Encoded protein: CASSLVAPGLAGVEQFF.

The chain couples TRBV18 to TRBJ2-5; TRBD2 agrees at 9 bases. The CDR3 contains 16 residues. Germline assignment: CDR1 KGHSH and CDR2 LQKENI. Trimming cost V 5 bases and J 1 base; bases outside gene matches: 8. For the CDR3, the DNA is TGTGCCAGCTCAGATTCTAGCGGGAATATCCAAGAGACCCAGTACTTC. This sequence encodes CASSDSSGNIQETQYF.

DNA of the CDR3: TGCGCCAGCAGCTTAAACCTCAAAGCGGGAGGGCCTCTCGAGCAGTACTTC. Its protein product is CASSLNLKAGGPLEQYF. V gene TRBV5-1 combines with J gene TRBJ2-7, with 10 bases matching TRBD2. Trimming cost V 2 bases and J 6 bases; bases outside gene matches: 14. CDR3 length equals 17 residues. CDR1 is SGHRS and CDR2 is YFSETQ in the germline V gene.

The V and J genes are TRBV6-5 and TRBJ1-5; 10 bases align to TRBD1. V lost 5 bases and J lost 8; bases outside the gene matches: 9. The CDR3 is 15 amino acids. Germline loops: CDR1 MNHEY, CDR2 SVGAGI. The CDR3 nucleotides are TGTGCCAGCAGTCCCGGACAGGGGGTTTCGGAGCCCCAGCATTTT. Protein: CASSPGQGVSEPQHF.

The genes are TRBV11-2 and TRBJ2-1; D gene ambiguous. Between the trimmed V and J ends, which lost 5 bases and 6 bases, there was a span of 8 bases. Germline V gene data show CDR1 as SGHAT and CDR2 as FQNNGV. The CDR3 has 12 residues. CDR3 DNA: TGTGCCAGCAGCCCCCGTTTCAATGAGCAGTTCTTC. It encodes CASSPRFNEQFF.

The CDR3 spells CASSGAGADYGYTF. CDR3 nucleotides: TGCGCCAGCAGCGGGGCGGGGGCGGACTATGGCTACACCTTC. The rearrangement links TRBV5-1 to TRBJ1-2; D might be TRBD1 (6 bases). The CDR3 has 14 residues. V dropped 4 bases and J dropped 3 bases, with 13 bases sitting between them. Germline V gives CDR1 SGHRS, CDR2 YFSETQ.

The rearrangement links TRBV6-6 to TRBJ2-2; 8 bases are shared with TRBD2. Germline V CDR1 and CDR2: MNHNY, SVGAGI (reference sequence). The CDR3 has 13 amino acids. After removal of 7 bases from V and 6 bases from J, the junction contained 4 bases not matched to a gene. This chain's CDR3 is CASTRTSPGELFF. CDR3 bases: TGTGCCAGCACAAGGACTAGCCCCGGGGAGCTGTTTTTT.

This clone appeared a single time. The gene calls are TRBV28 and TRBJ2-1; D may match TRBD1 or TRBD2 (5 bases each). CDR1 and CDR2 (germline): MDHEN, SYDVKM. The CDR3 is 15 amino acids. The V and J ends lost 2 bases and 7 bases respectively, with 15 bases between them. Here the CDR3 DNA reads TGTGCCAGCAGTTTAGGCGGGCAAAGGGGTAATGAGCAGTTCTTC. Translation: CASSLGGQRGNEQFF.

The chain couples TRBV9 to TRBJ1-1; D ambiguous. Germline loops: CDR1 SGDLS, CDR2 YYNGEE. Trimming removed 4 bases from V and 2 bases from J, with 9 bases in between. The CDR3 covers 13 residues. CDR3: CASSPGTNTEAFF. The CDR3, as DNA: TGTGCCAGCAGCCCAGGAACTAACACTGAAGCTTTCTTT.

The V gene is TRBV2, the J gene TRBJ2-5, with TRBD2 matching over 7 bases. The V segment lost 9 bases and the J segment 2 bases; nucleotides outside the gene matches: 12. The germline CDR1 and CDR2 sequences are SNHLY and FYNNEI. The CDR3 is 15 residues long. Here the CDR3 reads CASIVGGTIQETQYF. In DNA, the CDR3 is TGTGCCAGTATTGTGGGAGGGACGATACAAGAGACCCAGTACTTC.

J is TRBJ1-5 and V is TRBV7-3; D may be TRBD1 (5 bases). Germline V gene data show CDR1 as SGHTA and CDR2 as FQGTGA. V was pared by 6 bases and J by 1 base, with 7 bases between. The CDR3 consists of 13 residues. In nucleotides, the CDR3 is TGTGCCAGCAGTCGGGACAGCAATCAGCCCCAGCATTTT. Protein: CASSRDSNQPQHF.

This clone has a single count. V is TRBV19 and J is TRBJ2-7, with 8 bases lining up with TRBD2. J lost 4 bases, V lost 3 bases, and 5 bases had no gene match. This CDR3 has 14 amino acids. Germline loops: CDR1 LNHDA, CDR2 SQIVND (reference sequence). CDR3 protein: CASSISGGQYEQYF. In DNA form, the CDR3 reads TGTGCCAGTAGTATTTCGGGAGGGCAATACGAGCAGTACTTC.

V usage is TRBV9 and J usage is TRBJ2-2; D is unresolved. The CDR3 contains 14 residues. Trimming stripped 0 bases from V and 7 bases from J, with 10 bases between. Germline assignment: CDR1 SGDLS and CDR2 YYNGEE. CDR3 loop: CASSVGGGYGELFF. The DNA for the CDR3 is TGTGCCAGCAGCGTAGGGGGTGGGTACGGGGAGCTGTTTTTT.

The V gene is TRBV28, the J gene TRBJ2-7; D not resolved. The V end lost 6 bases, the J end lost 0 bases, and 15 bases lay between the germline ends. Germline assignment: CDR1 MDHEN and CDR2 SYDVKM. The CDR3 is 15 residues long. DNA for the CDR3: TGTGCCAGCAGACTTTATCTGGGTAGCTCCTACGAGCAGTACTTC. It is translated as CASRLYLGSSYEQYF.